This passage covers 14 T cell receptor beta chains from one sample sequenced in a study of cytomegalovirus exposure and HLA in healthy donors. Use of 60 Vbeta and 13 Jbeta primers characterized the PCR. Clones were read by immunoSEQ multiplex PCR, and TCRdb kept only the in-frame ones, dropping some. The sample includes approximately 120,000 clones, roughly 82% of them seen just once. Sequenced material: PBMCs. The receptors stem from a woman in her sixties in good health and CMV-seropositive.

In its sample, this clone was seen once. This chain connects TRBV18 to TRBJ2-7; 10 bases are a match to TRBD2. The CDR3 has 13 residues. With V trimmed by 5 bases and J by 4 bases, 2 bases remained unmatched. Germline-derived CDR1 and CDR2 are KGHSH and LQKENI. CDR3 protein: CASSTTSGYEQYF. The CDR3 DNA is TGTGCCAGCTCAACGACTAGCGGGTACGAGCAGTACTTC.

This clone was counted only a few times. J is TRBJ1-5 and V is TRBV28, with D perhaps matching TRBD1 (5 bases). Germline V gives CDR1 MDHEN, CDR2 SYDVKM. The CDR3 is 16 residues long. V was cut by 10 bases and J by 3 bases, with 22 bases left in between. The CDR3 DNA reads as TGTGCCACACGACGAAGAACCGGGGGTTCCAATCAGCCCCAGCATTTT. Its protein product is CATRRRTGGSNQPQHF.

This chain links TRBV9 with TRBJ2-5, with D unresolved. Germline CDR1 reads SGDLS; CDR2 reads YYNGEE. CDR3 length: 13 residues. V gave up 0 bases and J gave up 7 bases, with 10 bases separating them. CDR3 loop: CASSVDLTGTQYF. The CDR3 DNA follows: TGTGCCAGCAGCGTAGACCTGACGGGGACCCAGTACTTC.

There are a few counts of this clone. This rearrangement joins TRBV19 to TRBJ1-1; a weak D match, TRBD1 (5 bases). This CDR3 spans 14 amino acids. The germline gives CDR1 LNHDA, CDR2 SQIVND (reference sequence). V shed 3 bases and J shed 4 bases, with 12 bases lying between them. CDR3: CASSIRDMITEAFF. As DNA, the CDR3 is TGTGCCAGTAGTATCAGGGATATGATCACTGAAGCTTTCTTT.

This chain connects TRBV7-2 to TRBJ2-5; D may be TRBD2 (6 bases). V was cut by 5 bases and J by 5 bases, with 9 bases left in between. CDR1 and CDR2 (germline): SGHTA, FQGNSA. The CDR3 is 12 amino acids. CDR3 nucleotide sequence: TGTGCCAGCAGCCCCAGCGGGGAGACCCAGTACTTC. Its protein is CASSPSGETQYF.

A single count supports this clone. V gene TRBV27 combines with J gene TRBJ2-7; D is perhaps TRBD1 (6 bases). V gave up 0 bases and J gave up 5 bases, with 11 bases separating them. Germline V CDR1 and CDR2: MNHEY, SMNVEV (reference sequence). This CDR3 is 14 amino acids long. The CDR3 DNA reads TGTGCCAGCAGTTTATCGAGCCAGGGGAACGAGCAGTACTTC. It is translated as CASSLSSQGNEQYF.

The chain's CDR3 is CSVRDRGTNTEAFF. The CDR3 DNA reads TGCAGCGTCCGGGACAGGGGGACGAACACTGAAGCTTTCTTT. The J gene is TRBJ1-1, the V gene TRBV29-1; TRBD1 agrees at 11 bases. Per the germline V gene, CDR1 is SQVTM and CDR2 is ANQGSEA. V gave up 6 bases and J gave up 1 base; unmatched junction bases: 4. This CDR3 region has 14 residues.

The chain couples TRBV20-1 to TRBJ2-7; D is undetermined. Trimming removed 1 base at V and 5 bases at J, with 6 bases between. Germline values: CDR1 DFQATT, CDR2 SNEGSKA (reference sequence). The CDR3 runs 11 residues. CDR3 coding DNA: TGCAGTGCTAGAGTTGTCAACGAGCAGTACTTC. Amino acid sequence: CSARVVNEQYF.

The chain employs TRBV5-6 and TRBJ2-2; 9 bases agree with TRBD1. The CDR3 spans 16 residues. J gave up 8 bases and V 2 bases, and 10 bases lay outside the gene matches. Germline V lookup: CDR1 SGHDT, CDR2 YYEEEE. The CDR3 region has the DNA TGTGCCAGCAGCTTAACAGGGGACAGGGTAGCAGGGGAGCTGTTTTTT. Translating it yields CASSLTGDRVAGELFF.

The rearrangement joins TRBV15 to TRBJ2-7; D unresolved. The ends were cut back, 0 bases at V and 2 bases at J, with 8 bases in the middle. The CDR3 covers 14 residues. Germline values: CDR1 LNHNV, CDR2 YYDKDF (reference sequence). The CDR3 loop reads CATSRDRRTYEQYF. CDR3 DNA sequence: TGTGCCACCAGCAGAGACCGGCGGACCTACGAGCAGTACTTC.

CDR3 DNA sequence: TGTGCCAGCAGCCTCGACAGGGGCCATGAGCAGTTCTTC. Protein: CASSLDRGHEQFF. This rearrangement joins TRBV7-2 to TRBJ2-1; 8 bases map to TRBD1. Trimming removed 5 bases from V and 8 bases from J; junction bases left unmatched: 5. The CDR3 is 13 amino acids. CDR1 is SGHTA and CDR2 is FQGNSA in the germline V gene.

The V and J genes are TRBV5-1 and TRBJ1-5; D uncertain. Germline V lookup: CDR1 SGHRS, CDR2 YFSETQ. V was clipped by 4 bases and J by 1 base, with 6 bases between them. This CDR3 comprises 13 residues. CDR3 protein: CASSPGSNQPQHF. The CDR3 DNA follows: TGCGCCAGCAGCCCCGGGAGCAATCAGCCCCAGCATTTT.

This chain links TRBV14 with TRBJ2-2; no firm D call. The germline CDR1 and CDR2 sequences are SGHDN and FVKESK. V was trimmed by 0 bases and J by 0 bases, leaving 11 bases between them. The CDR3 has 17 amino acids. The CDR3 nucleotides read TGTGCCAGCAGCCAAGATTGGTTAACGGCGAACACCGGGGAGCTGTTTTTT. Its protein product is CASSQDWLTANTGELFF.

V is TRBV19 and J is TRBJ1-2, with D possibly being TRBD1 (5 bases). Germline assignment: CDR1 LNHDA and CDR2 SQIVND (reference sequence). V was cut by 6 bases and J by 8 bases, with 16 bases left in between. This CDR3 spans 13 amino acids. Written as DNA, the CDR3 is TGTGCCAGTAGAGGACACGGGGGTGACGGCTACACCTTC. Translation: CASRGHGGDGYTF. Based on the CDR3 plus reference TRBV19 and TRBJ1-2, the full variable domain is DGGITQSPKYLFRKEGQNVTLSCEQNLNHDAMYWYRQDPGQGLRLIYYSQIVNDFQKGDIAEGYSVSREKKESFPLTVTSAQKNPTAFYLCASRGHGGDGYTFGSGTRLTVV.